The 10 T cell receptor beta chains in this list originate from one sample, sequenced in a study of blood T cell repertoires in COVID-19. The table came from immunoSEQ multiplex PCR; TCRdb's copy has only in-frame clones and leaves some out. The data hold 130,000 to 150,000 clones, with 85% observed a single time. Source material: PBMCs or T cells enriched from blood (not recorded which). The receptor source for this set is a woman between 40 and 55 years old who had recovered from COVID-19.

V is TRBV30 and J is TRBJ2-5; D uncertain. This CDR3 is 14 amino acids long. V was cut by 2 bases and J by 1 base, with 11 bases left in between. The germline V gene encodes CDR1 GTSNPN and CDR2 SVGIG (reference sequence). DNA of the CDR3: TGTGCCTGGAGTTTTTCGCTAGGCCAAGAGACCCAGTACTTC. Translation: CAWSFSLGQETQYF.

The genes are TRBV10-3 and TRBJ2-5, with D possibly matching TRBD2 (5 bases). This CDR3 spans 16 amino acids. Trimming removed 6 bases at V and 2 bases at J, with 19 bases between. In germline, CDR1 is ENHRY, CDR2 SYGVKD. The CDR3 sequence: CAIRPTTPSGQETQYF. DNA of the CDR3: TGTGCCATCAGGCCGACTACCCCCAGCGGTCAAGAGACCCAGTACTTC.

The chain couples TRBV6-4 to TRBJ1-5, with D unresolved. The CDR3 consists of 15 residues. The germline V and J ends were trimmed by 7 bases and 2 bases, with 15 bases remaining between them. CDR1 and CDR2 from the germline V gene are MRHNA and SNTAGT. The CDR3 DNA sequence: TGTGCCAGCAATAAAAATAATCTCGGCAATCAGCCCCAGCATTTT. Its protein product is CASNKNNLGNQPQHF.

This clone was counted once. The chain couples TRBV6-6 to TRBJ1-1; 8 positions agree with TRBD1. This CDR3 has 14 amino acids. The V gene end was trimmed by 3 bases and the J gene end by 2 bases; junction bases not matched to a gene: 2. Germline CDR1 reads MNHNY; CDR2 reads SVGAGI (reference sequence). The CDR3 coding sequence is TGTGCCAGCAGTTATGGACAGGGAAACACTGAAGCTTTCTTT. This translates into CASSYGQGNTEAFF.

The chain carries TRBV4-2 and TRBJ2-3; D possibly corresponds to TRBD2 (7 bases). Looked up from germline, CDR1 is LGHNA and CDR2 is YNFKEQ. The CDR3 has 15 amino acids. V shed 0 bases and J shed 1 base, with 8 bases lying between them. The DNA for the CDR3 is TGTGCCAGCAGCCAAGAAGGGGGGGGCACAGATACGCAGTATTTT. This gives the protein CASSQEGGGTDTQYF.

The J gene is TRBJ1-2, the V gene TRBV13, with TRBD1 as a possible D gene (6 bases). The CDR3 has 14 amino acids. From germline, CDR1 is PRHDT and CDR2 FYEKMQ (reference sequence). Trimming removed 6 bases at V and 4 bases at J, with 15 bases between. CDR3 sequence: CASSTTGTPYGYTF. The CDR3 DNA follows: TGTGCCAGCAGTACTACAGGGACCCCCTATGGCTACACCTTC.

The chain recombines TRBV5-1 with TRBJ1-1; no clear D. The CDR3 totals 14 residues. The germline gives CDR1 SGHRS, CDR2 YFSETQ. V was shortened by 0 bases and J by 1 base, with 7 bases between the two germline ends. CDR3 bases: TGCGCCAGCAGCTTGGGTTCTTCGAACACTGAAGCTTTCTTT. Its protein is CASSLGSSNTEAFF.

The sample holds one count of this clone. The rearrangement joins TRBV28 to TRBJ1-2; TRBD1 might be the D (6 bases). CDR3 length: 17 residues. V lost 7 bases and J lost 2, with 23 bases in between. Germline V CDR1 and CDR2: MDHEN, SYDVKM. CDR3 amino acids: CASTPEVPTGSNYGYTF. CDR3 nucleotide sequence: TGTGCCAGCACCCCCGAGGTCCCGACAGGATCGAACTATGGCTACACCTTC.

There are a few counts of this clone. The V call is TRBV19, the J call TRBJ2-3; D gene uncertain. The CDR3 spans 11 residues. V gave up 7 bases and J gave up 4 bases, with 6 bases separating them. CDR1 LNHDA and CDR2 SQIVND come from the germline V gene (reference sequence). CDR3 nucleotides: TGTGCCAGTAAGAGCGCAGATACGCAGTATTTT. It encodes CASKSADTQYF.

The chain couples TRBV6-1 to TRBJ2-7; 10 positions match TRBD2. Germline V lookup: CDR1 MNHNS, CDR2 SASEGT. V gave up 1 base and J gave up 3 bases; unmatched junction bases: 0. The CDR3 runs 14 residues. CDR3 protein: CASSEGTSGYEQYF. The CDR3 DNA sequence: TGTGCCAGCAGTGAAGGGACTAGCGGCTACGAGCAGTACTTC.